The subject of this entry is one T cell receptor (beta chain). The CDR3 totals 17 residues. Trimming shortened V by 8 bases and J by 6 bases, and 26 bases separated the two germline ends. Germline V gene lookup returns CDR1 SNHLY and CDR2 FYNNEI. The sample comes from a study of technical replicates of blood from a few donors. Assay: immunoSEQ multiplex PCR; the TCRdb copy retains only in-frame clones and omits some. The table has more than 60,000 clones, roughly 94% seen once. This chain uses TRBV2 with TRBJ2-4; perhaps TRBD2 as D (7 bases). The sequencing sample was made of T cells isolated from PBMCs. The clonotype was recovered from a human donor in good health. The CDR3 loop is CASGPRGALAAVNIQYF. In DNA, the CDR3 is TGTGCCAGCGGTCCGAGGGGGGCTCTAGCGGCGGTAAACATTCAGTACTTC.